A selection of T cell receptor beta chains follows, all from one sample in a study of T-cell memory formation after mild COVID-19. TCRdb called the 5' RACE reads again in MiXCR, with one record for every CDR3 protein. The profile shows approximately 250,000 distinct CDR3 sequences, 15% to 20% of them singletons. Sequenced material: PBMCs or a T cell subset sorted from them (not recorded which). The receptors derive from a man aged 18 to 29 who had mild COVID-19 (a few samples of this study predate the infection). Cell type and time point are not known. CDR3s include the opening cysteine and the closing phenylalanine or tryptophan. D genes are given only for firm matches. Size tells how often a clone was seen (once, few, many) or the class of an expanded clone, and some rows leave it out.

DNA: TGCAGTGCTAGAAAGGGGGGGCAAGAGACCCAGTACTTC; CDR3: CSARKGGQETQYF; D: .; length: 13; size: .; V: TRBV20-1; J: TRBJ2-5
DNA: TGTGCCAGCAGCCTGATCGGGTCCAATCAGCCCCAGCATTTT; CDR3: CASSLIGSNQPQHF; D: .; length: 14; size: .; V: TRBV7-9; J: TRBJ1-5
DNA: TGCGCCAGCAGCTCACGACTAGCGGGGGACCACAATGAGCAGTTCTTC; CDR3: CASSSRLAGDHNEQFF; D: TRBD2; length: 16; size: many; V: TRBV4-1; J: TRBJ2-1
DNA: TGCAGTGCTAACTACAGGGGGAAGGATGCTTTCTTT; CDR3: CSANYRGKDAFF; D: TRBD1; length: 12; size: few; V: TRBV20-1; J: TRBJ1-1
DNA: TGTGCCAGCAGTTACGATCTTGGGGGAGTCAATGAAAAACTGTTTTTT; CDR3: CASSYDLGGVNEKLFF; D: .; length: 16; size: .; V: TRBV6-5; J: TRBJ1-4
DNA: TGTGCCAGCCTCGAAGCGGGGGGACGGCCTACGGAGCAGTACTTC; CDR3: CASLEAGGRPTEQYF; D: TRBD2; length: 15; size: many; V: TRBV28; J: TRBJ2-7
DNA: TGCGCCAGCAGCTTGGAAACAGGGGTACATGGCGAGCAGTACTTC; CDR3: CASSLETGVHGEQYF; D: TRBD1; length: 15; size: .; V: TRBV5-1; J: TRBJ2-7
DNA: TGTGCCAGCAGTAATCCCGGGGGCAACAACAATGAGCAGTTCTTC; CDR3: CASSNPGGNNNEQFF; D: .; length: 15; size: .; V: TRBV6-2/TRBV6-3; J: TRBJ2-1
DNA: TGCGCCAGCAGCTCACGCCGGGACAGGGGGCCCGTGGAGCAGTACTTC; CDR3: CASSSRRDRGPVEQYF; D: TRBD1; length: 16; size: .; V: TRBV5-1; J: TRBJ2-7
DNA: TGCGCCAGCAGCCAGGGACGTGGGGGGCAAGAGACCCAGTACTTC; CDR3: CASSQGRGGQETQYF; D: .; length: 15; size: few; V: TRBV4-3; J: TRBJ2-5
DNA: TGTGCCAGCAGCTTGACACCATACACTGAAGCTTTCTTT; CDR3: CASSLTPYTEAFF; D: .; length: 13; size: few; V: TRBV7-9; J: TRBJ1-1
DNA: TGTGCCAGCTTCTCCCCCAACAGTGGGGATACGCAGTATTTT; CDR3: CASFSPNSGDTQYF; D: .; length: 14; size: .; V: TRBV28; J: TRBJ2-3
DNA: TGTGCCAGCAGCCAAGTACCAGGGGGGGGTCAGCCCCAGCATTTT; CDR3: CASSQVPGGGQPQHF; D: .; length: 15; size: .; V: TRBV3-2; J: TRBJ1-5
DNA: TGCGCCAGCAGCTCAGAACGTAGCACAGATACGCAGTATTTT; CDR3: CASSSERSTDTQYF; D: .; length: 14; size: few; V: TRBV5-1; J: TRBJ2-3
DNA: TGTGCCATCAGTGATACCCGACAGGGATACAATCAGCCCCAGCATTTT; CDR3: CAISDTRQGYNQPQHF; D: TRBD1; length: 16; size: few; V: TRBV10-3; J: TRBJ1-5
DNA: TGCGCCAGCAGCCAAGGGGGCCCGCCGAACACCGGGGAGCTGTTTTTT; CDR3: CASSQGGPPNTGELFF; D: .; length: 16; size: .; V: TRBV4-1; J: TRBJ2-2
DNA: TGTGCCAGCAGCCGTTCAATCCACGGGGAGCTGTTTTTT; CDR3: CASSRSIHGELFF; D: .; length: 13; size: .; V: TRBV7-6; J: TRBJ2-2
DNA: TGTGCCAGTAGTATTGGTGGCACCTCCTACAATGAGAAGTTCTTC; CDR3: CASSIGGTSYNEKFF; D: .; length: 15; size: .; V: TRBV19; J: TRBJ2-1
DNA: TGTGCCAGCAGTCTCGAGGGGGCTTCAACTAATGAAAAACTGTTTTTT; CDR3: CASSLEGASTNEKLFF; D: TRBD1; length: 16; size: few; V: TRBV6-5; J: TRBJ1-4
DNA: TGTGCCAGCAGCCTCCTGGGACAGTTGAACACTGAAGCTTTCTTT; CDR3: CASSLLGQLNTEAFF; D: TRBD1; length: 15; size: .; V: TRBV9; J: TRBJ1-1
DNA: TGCGCCAGCAGCCAAGATGTGGAGGGCGGGCAGCCCCAGCATTTT; CDR3: CASSQDVEGGQPQHF; D: .; length: 15; size: few; V: TRBV4-1; J: TRBJ1-5
DNA: TGTGCCAGCTCACCACGGGTAGGTCAGACCGACTATGGCTACACCTTC; CDR3: CASSPRVGQTDYGYTF; D: .; length: 16; size: few; V: TRBV18; J: TRBJ1-2
DNA: TGCGCCAGCAGCCAAGATCCGCGGGGTGTCTTTGCGACCCAGTACTTC; CDR3: CASSQDPRGVFATQYF; D: .; length: 16; size: .; V: TRBV4-1; J: TRBJ2-5
DNA: TGTGCCAGCAGCTTAACAGGGGAACTCTCTGGAAACACCATATATTTT; CDR3: CASSLTGELSGNTIYF; D: TRBD1; length: 16; size: .; V: TRBV7-6; J: TRBJ1-3
DNA: TGTGCCAGCAGCTCTACCTCAGGGGAGGGCACAGATACGCAGTATTTT; CDR3: CASSSTSGEGTDTQYF; D: .; length: 16; size: few; V: TRBV7-3; J: TRBJ2-3
DNA: TGCAGCGTTGAAATCCAGGGGGAGTTCTTC; CDR3: CSVEIQGEFF; D: TRBD1; length: 10; size: .; V: TRBV29-1; J: TRBJ2-1
DNA: TGTGCCAGCAGCTTCAGGGACTCTGGAAACACCATATATTTT; CDR3: CASSFRDSGNTIYF; D: .; length: 14; size: .; V: TRBV5-4; J: TRBJ1-3
DNA: TGTGCCAGCAGCACCAGAGGGACACCCCTGGAGGAGACCCAGTACTTC; CDR3: CASSTRGTPLEETQYF; D: .; length: 16; size: few; V: TRBV11-2; J: TRBJ2-5
DNA: TGTGCCAGCAGCTTAGGCCCAGCGGGGGGGACAGATACGCAGTATTTT; CDR3: CASSLGPAGGTDTQYF; D: TRBD2; length: 16; size: many; V: TRBV7-9; J: TRBJ2-3
DNA: TGTGCCAGCACCTCCGCTGCAACTAATGAAAAACTGTTTTTT; CDR3: CASTSAATNEKLFF; D: .; length: 14; size: few; V: TRBV28; J: TRBJ1-4
DNA: TGCGCCAGCAGCTTGCTCGGGGGGGCAGAAGAGACCCAGTACTTC; CDR3: CASSLLGGAEETQYF; D: TRBD2; length: 15; size: few; V: TRBV5-1; J: TRBJ2-5
DNA: TGCGCCAGCAGCCAGCGAACAGGGAGGACCGGGGAGCTGTTTTTT; CDR3: CASSQRTGRTGELFF; D: .; length: 15; size: .; V: TRBV4-3; J: TRBJ2-2
DNA: TGTGCCAGCAGCCGACCTAGCGGGGGTCTCTCCGGGGAGCTGTTTTTT; CDR3: CASSRPSGGLSGELFF; D: TRBD2; length: 16; size: many; V: TRBV6-5; J: TRBJ2-2
DNA: TGTGCCAGCAAGAGGGATGGGAGAAAGACCCAGTACTTC; CDR3: CASKRDGRKTQYF; D: .; length: 13; size: .; V: TRBV11-2; J: TRBJ2-5
DNA: TGTGCCATCAGTGAGTCGGTTCAGGGGGACAATCAGCCCCAGCATTTT; CDR3: CAISESVQGDNQPQHF; D: TRBD1; length: 16; size: few; V: TRBV10-3; J: TRBJ1-5
DNA: TGCGCCAGCAGCTTGTATTCTTCAGTCGTAGCGGGGGCCGACAATGAGCAGTTCTTC; CDR3: CASSLYSSVVAGADNEQFF; D: TRBD2; length: 19; size: few; V: TRBV5-1; J: TRBJ2-1
DNA: TGTGCCAGTAGTAGGCTGGGTTTGGAGGAGCAGTACTTC; CDR3: CASSRLGLEEQYF; D: .; length: 13; size: once; V: TRBV19; J: TRBJ2-7
DNA: TGCGCCAGCAGCTTGGCACTCTTCACAGATACGCAGTATTTT; CDR3: CASSLALFTDTQYF; D: .; length: 14; size: .; V: TRBV5-1; J: TRBJ2-3
DNA: TGCAGTGCTAGTTCCTTAGAAGCTTTCTTT; CDR3: CSASSLEAFF; D: .; length: 10; size: .; V: TRBV20-1; J: TRBJ1-1
DNA: TGTGCCAGCAGCAGGGGAGGCCAGGATACGCAGTATTTT; CDR3: CASSRGGQDTQYF; D: .; length: 13; size: .; V: TRBV12-3/TRBV12-4; J: TRBJ2-3
DNA: TGCGCCAGCAGCTTGGAGACAGGGGCTGGCTACACCTTC; CDR3: CASSLETGAGYTF; D: TRBD1; length: 13; size: .; V: TRBV5-1; J: TRBJ1-2
DNA: TGTGCCATCAGTAGGGACGGACGCAATCAGCCCCAGCATTTT; CDR3: CAISRDGRNQPQHF; D: .; length: 14; size: .; V: TRBV10-3; J: TRBJ1-5
DNA: TGCGCCAGCAGCCAAGGGCACGGCAGACCAATGAACACTGAAGCTTTCTTT; CDR3: CASSQGHGRPMNTEAFF; D: .; length: 17; size: few; V: TRBV4-3; J: TRBJ1-1
DNA: TGTGCCAGCTCACCAGACACAGGACGGAGTTATGGCTACACCTTC; CDR3: CASSPDTGRSYGYTF; D: .; length: 15; size: .; V: TRBV18; J: TRBJ1-2
DNA: TGTGCCAGCAGCGTAGTAATTAGCGGGTTGGTTACGCAGTATTTT; CDR3: CASSVVISGLVTQYF; D: TRBD2; length: 15; size: .; V: TRBV9; J: TRBJ2-3
DNA: TGTGCCAGCAGCGTAGATGGTGATTTGGGTCAGTTCTTC; CDR3: CASSVDGDLGQFF; D: .; length: 13; size: few; V: TRBV9; J: TRBJ2-1
DNA: TGCGCCAGCAGTGAGTCGGCAAGCTACGAGCAGTACTTC; CDR3: CASSESASYEQYF; D: .; length: 13; size: .; V: TRBV10-2; J: TRBJ2-7
DNA: TGTGCCAGCAGTACTAGCGGGGGGGCAAAGACCCAGTACTTC; CDR3: CASSTSGGAKTQYF; D: TRBD2; length: 14; size: few; V: TRBV12-3/TRBV12-4; J: TRBJ2-5
DNA: TGTGCCAGCAGTGAAACCCGACAGGGGGCACAGCAGTACTTC; CDR3: CASSETRQGAQQYF; D: TRBD1; length: 14; size: few; V: TRBV6-1; J: TRBJ2-7
DNA: TGCAGTGCTACCTCTGGGGCCCCCGCCTACGAGCAGTACTTC; CDR3: CSATSGAPAYEQYF; D: .; length: 14; size: few; V: TRBV20-1; J: TRBJ2-7
DNA: TGTGCCAGCAGTTCGGGACAGCCCATAACGCAGTATTTT; CDR3: CASSSGQPITQYF; D: TRBD1; length: 13; size: .; V: TRBV12-3/TRBV12-4; J: TRBJ2-3
DNA: TGTGCCAGCAGCTTAGGGGCAGTTGCGGAGCTGTTTTTT; CDR3: CASSLGAVAELFF; D: .; length: 13; size: .; V: TRBV7-9; J: TRBJ2-2
DNA: TGCGCCAGCAGCTTGGGGACAACGAACACCGGGGAGCTGTTTTTT; CDR3: CASSLGTTNTGELFF; D: .; length: 15; size: few; V: TRBV5-1; J: TRBJ2-2